This passage covers 13 T cell receptor beta chains from one sample sequenced in a study of cytomegalovirus exposure and HLA in healthy donors. PCR involved 60 Vbeta and 13 Jbeta primers. Sequencing was performed with immunoSEQ multiplex PCR; in TCRdb, only in-frame clones are kept and a portion is missing. The sample has over 150,000 clones, roughly 87% seen once. Source material: PBMCs. These receptors were collected from a girl under three years old in good health and CMV-seronegative.

This clone is a singleton in its sample. V usage is TRBV6-1 and J usage is TRBJ2-3; TRBD1 agrees at 11 bases. Trimming at V came to 5 bases and at J to 6 bases, leaving 1 base not matched to a gene. Germline CDR1 is MNHNS and CDR2 is SASEGT. The CDR3 sequence is 13 residues long. CDR3 amino acids: CASSWTGGDTQYF. DNA for the CDR3: TGTGCCAGCAGTTGGACAGGGGGCGATACGCAGTATTTT.

CDR3 DNA sequence: TGTGCCAGCAGCTTAGCGGGAGCCAAAAACATTCAGTACTTC. It is translated as CASSLAGAKNIQYF. The rearrangement links TRBV13 to TRBJ2-4, with D unresolved. Germline-derived CDR1 and CDR2 are PRHDT and FYEKMQ (reference sequence). Trimming took off 1 base at V and 0 bases at J, with 4 bases between the two ends. The CDR3 consists of 14 residues.

The gene calls are TRBV29-1 and TRBJ2-1, with unresolved D. The V end lost 4 bases, the J end lost 4 bases, and 14 bases lay between the germline ends. The CDR3 spans 14 residues. Germline assignment: CDR1 SQVTM and CDR2 ANQGSEA. CDR3 in DNA: TGCAGCGTTGGATCCCCCGAAGCATACAATGAGCAGTTCTTC. Translating it yields CSVGSPEAYNEQFF.

The chain has TRBV15 and TRBJ1-2, with 10 positions matching TRBD1. The CDR3 covers 16 residues. CDR1 is LNHNV, CDR2 YYDKDF, per germline (reference sequence). The V and J ends lost 0 bases and 4 bases, in that order; junction bases with no gene match: 5. This chain's CDR3 is CATSRDFWTGGYGYTF. The CDR3, as DNA: TGTGCCACCAGCAGAGATTTCTGGACAGGGGGCTATGGCTACACCTTC.

The V and J genes are TRBV5-1 and TRBJ1-4; 7 nucleotides match TRBD1. V shed 1 base, J shed 8 bases, and the junction held 2 bases outside the gene matches. CDR1 and CDR2 from the germline V gene are SGHRS and YFSETQ. The CDR3 runs to 13 residues. CDR3: CASSLQGEEKLFF. The CDR3, as DNA: TGCGCCAGCAGCTTGCAGGGGGAAGAAAAACTGTTTTTT.

DNA of the CDR3: TGTGCCAGCAGCTTAGATCTCAGGGAAGTACGATACTTC. It encodes CASSLDLREVRYF. This rearrangement joins TRBV7-9 to TRBJ2-7; D possibly corresponds to TRBD1 (5 bases). The length of the CDR3 is 13 residues. V shed 1 base and J shed 13 bases, with 17 bases lying between them. Germline V gene data show CDR1 as SEHNR and CDR2 as FQNEAQ (reference sequence).

The chain combines TRBV6-5 with TRBJ2-7; D possibly corresponds to TRBD2 (5 bases). The germline V gene has CDR1 MNHEY and CDR2 SVGAGI. The CDR3 contains 13 residues. V was clipped by 8 bases and J by 5 bases, with 16 bases between them. CDR3 residues: CASRPEGRHEQYF. The CDR3 DNA follows: TGTGCCAGCCGGCCCGAGGGTCGGCACGAGCAGTACTTC.

The rearrangement links TRBV30 to TRBJ1-4; 7 bases agree with TRBD1. V was clipped by 0 bases and J by 8 bases; unmatched bases: 9. The germline V gene has CDR1 GTSNPN and CDR2 SVGIG (reference sequence). This CDR3 has 15 amino acids. The DNA of the CDR3 is TGTGCCTGGAGTGTAGGGGGCGCAAATATCGAAAAACTGTTTTTT. Its translation is CAWSVGGANIEKLFF.

The J gene is TRBJ1-2, the V gene TRBV19; 8 bases align to TRBD1. Germline trimming cut 5 bases from V and 4 bases from J; bases unmatched to any gene: 9. The CDR3 runs to 15 residues. The germline gives CDR1 LNHDA, CDR2 SQIVND (reference sequence). The CDR3 DNA reads as TGTGCCAGTAGTGAAGGGACAGGCGCCGTCTATGGCTACACCTTC. Amino acid sequence: CASSEGTGAVYGYTF. The variable domain in full, with the rest retrieved from reference TRBV19 and TRBJ1-2, is DGGITQSPKYLFRKEGQNVTLSCEQNLNHDAMYWYRQDPGQGLRLIYYSQIVNDFQKGDIAEGYSVSREKKESFPLTVTSAQKNPTAFYLCASSEGTGAVYGYTFGSGTRLTVV.

The rearrangement links TRBV15 to TRBJ1-2, with D perhaps matching TRBD1 (5 bases). From germline, CDR1 is LNHNV and CDR2 YYDKDF (reference sequence). V was clipped by 1 base and J by 4 bases, with 10 bases between them. CDR3 length: 14 amino acids. The CDR3 loop reads CATSRGGTSYGYTF. The CDR3 bases are TGTGCCACCAGCAGAGGAGGGACTTCCTATGGCTACACCTTC.

The chain joins TRBV5-1 to TRBJ2-7, with no clear D. The germline V gene has CDR1 SGHRS and CDR2 YFSETQ. Trimming left V 2 bases short and J 2 bases short, with 11 bases between. The CDR3 is 14 residues long. The CDR3 coding sequence is TGCGCCAGCAGCTTACGGCCCAGGACCTACGAGCAGTACTTC. Protein product: CASSLRPRTYEQYF.

This chain uses TRBV19 with TRBJ1-1; a possible D gene is TRBD1 (5 bases). V lost 7 bases and J 1 base, leaving 16 bases between the germline ends. Germline CDR1 reads LNHDA; CDR2 reads SQIVND (reference sequence). The CDR3 runs 15 residues. The CDR3 is CASTPPGRGNTEAFF. Written as DNA, the CDR3 is TGTGCCAGTACCCCGCCAGGGCGAGGGAACACTGAAGCTTTCTTT.

The chain is built from TRBV5-4 and TRBJ2-7, with 16 bases fitting TRBD2. V shed 0 bases, J shed 7 bases, and the junction held 7 bases outside the gene matches. The germline V gene has CDR1 SGHNT and CDR2 YYREEE (reference sequence). The CDR3 loop spans 17 amino acids. Written as DNA, the CDR3 is TGTGCCAGCAGCTTGGACGGGACTAGCGGGAGGGCCAAAGAGCAGTACTTC. It translates to CASSLDGTSGRAKEQYF. The full variable domain, with the rest looked up from reference TRBV5-4 and TRBJ2-7, is ETGVTQSPTHLIKTRGQQVTLRCSSQSGHNTVSWYQQALGQGPQFIFQYYREEENGRGNFPPRFSGLQFPNYSSELNVNALELDDSALYLCASSLDGTSGRAKEQYFGPGTRLTVT.